Listed below are T cell receptor beta chains from one sample, sequenced in a study of blood T cell repertoires in COVID-19. The table came from immunoSEQ multiplex PCR; TCRdb's copy has only in-frame clones and leaves some out. The sample lists about 190,000 clones, under 85% occurring once. Sequencing was performed on peripheral blood. The receptors were sampled from a man between 60 and 75 years old with active or convalescent COVID-19. Each CDR3 is given with its conserved first and last residue. Fields, in order: clone size, J gene, V gene, D gene, CDR3 protein, CDR3 DNA. D genes are given only for firm matches. A row's size may be missing; if present it is once, few, many or a size class.

once | TRBJ2-7 | TRBV3-1/TRBV3-2 | TRBD2 | CASSQAGTSGITSYEQYF | TGTGCCAGCAGCCAAGCGGGGACTAGCGGGATAACTTCCTACGAGCAGTACTTC
NA | TRBJ1-5 | TRBV5-8 | NA | CASSLAGYSNQPQHF | TGTGCCAGCAGCTTGGCAGGGTATAGCAATCAGCCCCAGCATTTT
NA | TRBJ2-6 | TRBV6-6 | NA | CASSQGSGSGANVLTF | TGTGCCAGCAGCCAGGGTAGCGGATCTGGGGCCAACGTCCTGACTTTC
NA | TRBJ2-1 | TRBV28 | NA | CASRESKGAYNEQFF | TGTGCCAGCAGGGAGTCCAAAGGGGCGTACAATGAGCAGTTCTTC
NA | TRBJ2-7 | TRBV2 | TRBD2 | CASSPGPAGGGSYEQYF | TGTGCCAGCAGCCCGGGCCCAGCGGGAGGAGGCTCCTACGAGCAGTACTTC
NA | TRBJ2-5 | TRBV19 | NA | CASREQGEETQYF | TGTGCCAGTAGGGAACAGGGAGAAGAGACCCAGTACTTC
NA | TRBJ1-6 | TRBV7-3 | TRBD1 | CASSSGTAGNSPLHF | TGTGCCAGCAGCTCGGGGACAGCGGGTAATTCACCCCTCCACTTT
NA | TRBJ2-5 | TRBV7-9 | TRBD1 | CASSRDRVEETQYF | TGTGCCAGCAGCCGGGACAGGGTGGAAGAGACCCAGTACTTC
NA | TRBJ2-3 | TRBV7-2 | TRBD1 | CASSTQGLSTDTQYF | TGTGCCAGCAGTACACAGGGGCTGAGCACAGATACGCAGTATTTT
NA | TRBJ2-1 | TRBV7-9 | NA | CASSLVSGGGEQFF | TGTGCCAGCAGCTTAGTTAGCGGTGGGGGTGAGCAGTTCTTC
once | TRBJ1-5 | TRBV7-6 | NA | CASSTDRYSNQPQHF | TGTGCCAGCAGCACAGACCGATATAGCAATCAGCCCCAGCATTTT
NA | TRBJ2-1 | TRBV19 | TRBD2 | CASSMREAWNEQFF | TGTGCCAGTAGTATGCGGGAGGCCTGGAATGAGCAGTTCTTC
NA | TRBJ2-3 | TRBV5-4 | TRBD2 | CASRKGTSGSTDTQYF | TGTGCCAGCAGGAAGGGGACTAGCGGGAGCACAGATACGCAGTATTTT
few | TRBJ1-4 | TRBV27 | NA | CASSAAGRQEKLFF | TGTGCCAGCAGTGCCGCGGGACGGCAGGAAAAACTGTTTTTT
few | TRBJ2-7 | TRBV5-1 | NA | CASSLKGGLSYEQYF | TGCGCCAGCAGCTTAAAGGGGGGGCTCTCCTACGAGCAGTACTTC
NA | TRBJ2-7 | TRBV27 | TRBD1 | CASSEHRDRGESTYEQYF | TGTGCCAGCAGTGAGCACCGGGACAGGGGGGAAAGTACCTACGAGCAGTACTTC
medium-sized | TRBJ2-1 | TRBV2 | NA | CASSEALLGASYNEQFF | TGTGCCAGCAGTGAAGCGCTTTTGGGCGCCAGCTACAATGAGCAGTTCTTC
NA | TRBJ2-7 | TRBV5-6 | TRBD1 | CASSLRQGRYEQYF | TGTGCCAGCAGCTTACGACAGGGGAGGTACGAGCAGTACTTC
NA | TRBJ2-1 | TRBV19 | NA | CASSFPGGEQFF | TGTGCCAGTAGTTTCCCCGGAGGTGAGCAGTTCTTC
NA | TRBJ2-1 | TRBV29-1 | TRBD2 | CSVEESGSGGEQFF | TGCAGCGTTGAAGAAAGCGGGAGCGGGGGTGAGCAGTTCTTC
NA | TRBJ2-1 | TRBV11-2 | NA | CASSFSRPGNEQFF | TGTGCCAGCAGCTTCTCTAGACCTGGCAATGAGCAGTTCTTC
once | TRBJ1-1 | TRBV4-2 | TRBD1 | CASIGQGPNTEAFF | TGTGCCAGCATAGGACAGGGGCCGAACACTGAAGCTTTCTTT
NA | TRBJ1-1 | TRBV18 | TRBD1 | CASSLGPGTGASTEAFF | TGTGCCAGCTCACTCGGTCCCGGGACAGGGGCTAGCACTGAAGCTTTCTTT
NA | TRBJ2-7 | TRBV6-5 | TRBD2 | CASSYGSGRALYEQYF | TGTGCCAGCAGTTACGGGTCCGGGAGGGCCCTCTACGAGCAGTACTTC
NA | TRBJ2-2 | TRBV5-1 | NA | CASSLGSGENTGELFF | TGCGCCAGCAGCTTGGGTTCGGGGGAGAACACCGGGGAGCTGTTTTTT
NA | TRBJ2-1 | TRBV3-1/TRBV3-2 | TRBD2 | CASTRTSPDYNEQFF | TGTGCCAGCACCCGGACTAGCCCAGACTACAATGAGCAGTTCTTC
NA | TRBJ2-3 | TRBV2 | NA | CATGDFEVTDTQYF | TGTGCCACCGGAGACTTCGAGGTGACAGATACGCAGTATTTT
NA | TRBJ2-7 | TRBV5-4 | TRBD2 | CASSLPSSGRGDEQYF | TGTGCCAGCAGTCTCCCGTCTAGCGGGAGAGGAGACGAGCAGTACTTC
NA | TRBJ2-7 | TRBV27 | TRBD2 | CASSFSGSYEQYF | TGTGCCAGCAGTTTTAGCGGGAGCTACGAGCAGTACTTC
few | TRBJ1-3 | TRBV27 | TRBD1 | CASSLLTGSSGNTIYF | TGTGCCAGCAGTTTACTGACAGGGAGCTCTGGAAACACCATATATTTT
NA | TRBJ1-5 | TRBV18 | TRBD1 | CASSPSDRVGNQPQHF | TGTGCCAGCTCACCGTCGGACAGGGTGGGCAATCAGCCCCAGCATTTT
once | TRBJ2-1 | TRBV24-1 | TRBD1 | CATSDFTGGRDEQFF | TGTGCCACCAGTGATTTTACAGGGGGCCGGGATGAGCAGTTCTTC
NA | TRBJ2-2 | TRBV19 | TRBD2 | CASSMTSGSYTGELFF | TGTGCCAGTAGTATGACTAGCGGGAGCTACACCGGGGAGCTGTTTTTT
NA | TRBJ2-1 | TRBV9 | NA | CASSVGRAIYNEQFF | TGTGCCAGCAGCGTAGGGAGAGCAATATACAATGAGCAGTTCTTC
NA | TRBJ1-1 | TRBV7-2 | NA | CASSLGAGALNTEAFF | TGTGCCAGCAGCTTAGGGGCAGGGGCCTTGAACACTGAAGCTTTCTTT
NA | TRBJ1-5 | TRBV6-4 | NA | CASSDSVRIIQPQHF | TGTGCCAGCAGTGACTCGGTCAGGATTATCCAGCCCCAGCATTTT
NA | TRBJ1-6 | TRBV27 | NA | CASSPARQKISSYNSPLHF | TGTGCCAGCAGTCCCGCCCGACAGAAAATTAGCTCCTATAATTCACCCCTCCACTTT
NA | TRBJ2-5 | TRBV18 | NA | CASSPSRETQYF | TGTGCCAGCTCACCGTCCCGAGAGACCCAGTACTTC
NA | TRBJ1-5 | TRBV14 | TRBD1 | CASSQGQGSNQPQHF | TGTGCCAGCAGCCAGGGACAGGGGAGCAATCAGCCCCAGCATTTT
NA | TRBJ2-1 | TRBV2 | TRBD1 | CASSRDSTGYNEQFF | TGTGCCAGCAGCAGGGACAGTACTGGGTACAATGAGCAGTTCTTC
NA | TRBJ2-1 | TRBV28 | NA | CASNSLSGARLVFHNEQFF | TGTGCCAGCAACTCTCTCAGCGGCGCCAGACTAGTCTTTCACAATGAGCAGTTCTTC
NA | TRBJ2-2 | TRBV6-5 | TRBD1 | CASSRDSANTGELFF | TGTGCCAGCAGCAGGGACAGCGCGAACACCGGGGAGCTGTTTTTT
NA | TRBJ1-6 | TRBV5-6 | NA | CASSLANNSPLHF | TGTGCCAGCAGCTTGGCTAATAATTCACCCCTCCACTTT
NA | TRBJ1-1 | TRBV30 | NA | CAWRDGGVGAFF | TGTGCCTGGAGAGACGGGGGGGTCGGGGCTTTCTTT
NA | TRBJ1-4 | TRBV4-2 | NA | CASSPHRLAATNEKLFF | TGTGCCAGCAGCCCCCATAGACTGGCGGCAACTAATGAAAAACTGTTTTTT
many | TRBJ2-2 | TRBV7-2 | TRBD2 | CASSLFSGKAGELFF | TGTGCCAGCAGCTTATTTAGCGGGAAGGCCGGGGAGCTGTTTTTT
few | TRBJ2-1 | TRBV7-7 | NA | CASSTGTLNEQFF | TGTGCCAGCAGCACCGGGACTCTCAATGAGCAGTTCTTC
once | TRBJ2-3 | TRBV4-3 | TRBD1 | CASSQGRQGSLDTQYF | TGCGCCAGCAGCCAAGGAAGACAGGGAAGTTTGGATACGCAGTATTTT
NA | TRBJ1-2 | TRBV3-1/TRBV3-2 | NA | CASSQDGGGYTF | TGTGCCAGCAGCCAAGACGGGGGTGGCTACACCTTC